Here is one T cell receptor beta chain with its context. The target antigen is unknown. This specimen belongs to a study of T cells in Graves' hyperthyroidism and ophthalmopathy. Study-wide background: Staff took peripheral blood when the initial diagnosis was made, before any treatment began.

TCR beta CDR3 regions were amplified from RNA. The primer set for the first-round RT-PCR of the TCR CDR3 was HTBI. TCRdb passed the multiplex PCR reads through MiXCR, listing each CDR3 protein once. The sample lists approximately 400,000 distinct CDR3 sequences; around 20% were seen once. General study results and limits: A model of 13 V-J features distinguished ophthalmopathy from stable hyperthyroidism. The model identified upcoming ophthalmopathy a median approximately six months ahead of onset.

V lost 5 bases, J lost 3 bases, and 6 bases stayed unmatched. Germline V gene lookup returns CDR1 KGHDR and CDR2 SFDVKD. CDR3 size: 15 residues. Disease lasting under 3 months, a NOSPECS grade of at least 4, and a Clinical Activity Score of at least 3 were features of the ophthalmopathy patients. The chain carries TRBV24-1 and TRBJ2-1, with 7 bases that match TRBD2. What was sequenced was blood. The TCR originated in a man between 18 and 35 years old with Graves' ophthalmopathy. This chain's CDR3 is CATSATGGNYNEQFF. The DNA of the CDR3 is TGTGCCACCAGTGCTACGGGGGGAAACTACAATGAGCAGTTCTTC.